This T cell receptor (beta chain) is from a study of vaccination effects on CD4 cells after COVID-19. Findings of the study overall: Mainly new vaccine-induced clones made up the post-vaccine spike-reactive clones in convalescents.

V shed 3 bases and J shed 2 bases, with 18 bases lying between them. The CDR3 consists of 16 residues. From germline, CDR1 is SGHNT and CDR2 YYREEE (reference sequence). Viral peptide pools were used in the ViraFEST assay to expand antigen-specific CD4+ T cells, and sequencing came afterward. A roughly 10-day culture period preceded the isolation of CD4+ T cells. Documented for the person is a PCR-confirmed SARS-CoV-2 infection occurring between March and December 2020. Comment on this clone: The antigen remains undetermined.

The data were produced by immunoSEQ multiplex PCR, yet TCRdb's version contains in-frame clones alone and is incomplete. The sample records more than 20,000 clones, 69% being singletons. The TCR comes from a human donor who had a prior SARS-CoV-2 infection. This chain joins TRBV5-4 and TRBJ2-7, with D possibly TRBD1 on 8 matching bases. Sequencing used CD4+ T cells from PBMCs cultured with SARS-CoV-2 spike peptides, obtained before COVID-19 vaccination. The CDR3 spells CASSYLTGGGTYEQYF. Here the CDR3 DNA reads TGTGCCAGCAGCTATTTAACAGGGGGGGGTACCTACGAGCAGTACTTC.